The following is a T cell receptor (beta chain) sequence with its context. The germline CDR1 and CDR2 sequences are GTSNPN and SVGIG (reference sequence). The CDR3 is 12 amino acids. Trimming shortened V by 4 bases and J by 4 bases, and 8 bases separated the two germline ends. Sequenced by immunoSEQ multiplex PCR; TCRdb stores in-frame clones only, minus some. The table records under 200,000 clones, roughly 89% of them present only once. This sample is drawn from a study of control samples from healthy donors and cancer patients. V usage is TRBV30 and J usage is TRBJ2-1, with D possibly matching TRBD1 (6 bases). The sample taken for sequencing was blood. The source of this sequence is a woman aged 25 to 45 in good health. The CDR3 DNA reads as TGTGCCTGGACCACAGGGTACAATGAGCAGTTCTTC. Encoded protein: CAWTTGYNEQFF.